This T cell receptor (beta chain) was captured in a study of T cells in Graves' hyperthyroidism and ophthalmopathy. Study-wide results and caveats: Most thyroid clonotypes expanded above 0.001 appeared in blood too.

This CDR3 is 15 amino acids long. Germline assignment: CDR1 LNHDA and CDR2 SQIVND (reference sequence). Trimming left V 3 bases short and J 3 bases short, with 12 bases between. The CDR3 regions of TCR beta were amplified from RNA transcripts. The HTBI primer set served for first-round RT-PCR of the TCR CDR3. TCRdb reanalysed the multiplex PCR reads using MiXCR and keeps one entry per CDR3 protein. The sample records 250,000 to 300,000 distinct CDR3 sequences, about 19% being singletons. This clonotype was detected ten times or more. What it binds is not known. Diagnoses were made from clinical symptoms, serum measures (thyroxine and TRAb), thyroid ultrasound and orbital computed tomography.

This chain connects TRBV19 to TRBJ1-5; D ambiguous. This clonotype originated in a man aged 45-60 years with Graves' ophthalmopathy. The specimen was blood. For the CDR3, the DNA is TGTGCCAGTAGTATGGGGTTTACCTCCAATCAGCCCCAGCATTTT. Protein product: CASSMGFTSNQPQHF. Combining the CDR3 with reference TRBV19 and TRBJ1-5 gives the whole variable domain DGGITQSPKYLFRKEGQNVTLSCEQNLNHDAMYWYRQDPGQGLRLIYYSQIVNDFQKGDIAEGYSVSREKKESFPLTVTSAQKNPTAFYLCASSMGFTSNQPQHFGDGTRLSIL.